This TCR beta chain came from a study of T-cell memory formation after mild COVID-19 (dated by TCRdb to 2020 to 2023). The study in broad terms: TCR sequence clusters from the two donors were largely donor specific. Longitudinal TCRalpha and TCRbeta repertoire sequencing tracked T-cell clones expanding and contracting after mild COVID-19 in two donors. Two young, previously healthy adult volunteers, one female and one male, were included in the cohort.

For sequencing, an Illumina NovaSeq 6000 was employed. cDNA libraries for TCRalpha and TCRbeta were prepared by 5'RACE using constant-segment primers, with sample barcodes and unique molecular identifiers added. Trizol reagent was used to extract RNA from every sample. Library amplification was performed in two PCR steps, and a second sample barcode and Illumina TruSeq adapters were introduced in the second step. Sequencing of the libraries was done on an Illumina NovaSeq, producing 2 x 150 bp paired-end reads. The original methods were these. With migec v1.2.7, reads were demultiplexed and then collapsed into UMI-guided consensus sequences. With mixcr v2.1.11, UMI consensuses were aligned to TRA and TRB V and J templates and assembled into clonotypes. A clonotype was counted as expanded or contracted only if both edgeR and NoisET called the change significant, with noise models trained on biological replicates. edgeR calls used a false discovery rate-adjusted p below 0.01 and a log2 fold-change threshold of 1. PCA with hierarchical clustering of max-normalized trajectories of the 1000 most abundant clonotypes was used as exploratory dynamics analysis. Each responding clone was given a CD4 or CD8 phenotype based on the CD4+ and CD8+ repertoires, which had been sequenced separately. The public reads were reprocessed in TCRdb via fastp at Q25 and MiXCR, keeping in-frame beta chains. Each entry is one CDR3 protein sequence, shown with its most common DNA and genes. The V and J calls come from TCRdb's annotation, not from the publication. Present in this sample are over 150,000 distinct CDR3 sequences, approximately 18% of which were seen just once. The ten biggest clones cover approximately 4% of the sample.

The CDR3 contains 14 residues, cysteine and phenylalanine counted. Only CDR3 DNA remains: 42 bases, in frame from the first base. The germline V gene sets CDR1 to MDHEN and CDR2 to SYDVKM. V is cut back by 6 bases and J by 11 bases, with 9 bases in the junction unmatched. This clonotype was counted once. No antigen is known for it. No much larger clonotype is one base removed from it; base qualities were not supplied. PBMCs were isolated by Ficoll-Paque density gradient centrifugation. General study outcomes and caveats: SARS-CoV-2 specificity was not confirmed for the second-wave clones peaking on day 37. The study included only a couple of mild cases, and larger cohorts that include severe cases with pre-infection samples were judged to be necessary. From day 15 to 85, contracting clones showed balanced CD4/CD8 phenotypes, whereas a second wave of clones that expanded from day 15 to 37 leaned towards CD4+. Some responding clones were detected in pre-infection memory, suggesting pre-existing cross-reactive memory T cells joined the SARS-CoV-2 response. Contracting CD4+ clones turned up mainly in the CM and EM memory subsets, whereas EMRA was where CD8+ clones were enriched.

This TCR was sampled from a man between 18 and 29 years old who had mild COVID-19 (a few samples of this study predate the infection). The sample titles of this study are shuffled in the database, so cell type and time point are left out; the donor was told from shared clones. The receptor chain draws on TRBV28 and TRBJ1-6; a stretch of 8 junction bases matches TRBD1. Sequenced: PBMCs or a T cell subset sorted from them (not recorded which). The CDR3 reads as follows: CASRSTGGSPPLHF. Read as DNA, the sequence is TGTGCCAGCAGGTCTACAGGGGGAAGTCCACCCCTCCACTTT.